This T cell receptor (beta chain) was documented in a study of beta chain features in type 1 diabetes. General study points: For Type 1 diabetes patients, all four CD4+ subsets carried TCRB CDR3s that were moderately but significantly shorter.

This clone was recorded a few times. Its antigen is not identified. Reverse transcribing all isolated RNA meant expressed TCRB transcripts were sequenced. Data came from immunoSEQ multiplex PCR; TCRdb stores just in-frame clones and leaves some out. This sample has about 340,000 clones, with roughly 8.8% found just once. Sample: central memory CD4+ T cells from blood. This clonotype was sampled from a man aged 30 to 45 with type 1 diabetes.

CDR3 sequence reads: CASSLKWGTSADTQYF. The CDR3 DNA reads TGTGCCAGCAGCTTAAAATGGGGGACTAGCGCAGATACGCAGTATTTT. The chain employs TRBV7-6 and TRBJ2-3; 10 nucleotides match TRBD2. The V and J ends lost 2 bases and 4 bases, in that order; junction bases with no gene match: 6. Germline lookup yields CDR1 SGHVS and CDR2 FNYEAQ. This CDR3 contains 16 residues.